The 30 T cell receptor beta chains below were found in one sample sequenced in a study of vaccination effects on CD4 cells after COVID-19. The antigens these receptors bind are not known. In the ViraFEST assay, antigen-specific CD4+ clonotypes were identified by expansion after peptide-pool stimulation. Cultured cells yielded isolated CD4+ T cells after 10 days. Participants got two doses of BNT162b2 or mRNA-1273 vaccine. TCRdb's table, derived via immunoSEQ multiplex PCR, lists solely in-frame clones and lacks some. The sample has more than 65,000 clones; around 81% are singletons. The sequencing here drew on CD4+ T cells from PBMCs cultured with HCoV-229E spike peptides, taken after COVID-19 vaccination. The receptors were gathered from a human donor who received a COVID-19 vaccine.

V gene TRBV5-6 combines with J gene TRBJ1-1; 8 bases are shared with TRBD1. Germline V CDR1 and CDR2: SGHDT, YYEEEE. The V and J ends lost 1 base and 6 bases, in that order; junction bases with no gene match: 8. CDR3 length equals 15 residues. This CDR3 reads CASSLLPGGGPEAFF. The CDR3 DNA sequence: TGTGCCAGCAGCTTGCTTCCAGGGGGCGGGCCTGAAGCTTTCTTT.

V usage is TRBV5-4 and J usage is TRBJ2-6; 9 nucleotides align to TRBD1. The V segment lost 4 bases and the J segment 2 bases; nucleotides outside the gene matches: 7. This CDR3 region has 17 residues. Germline V gives CDR1 SGHNT, CDR2 YYREEE (reference sequence). The CDR3 sequence: CASSSLTGGTGANVLTF. The CDR3 DNA follows: TGTGCCAGCAGCAGCCTGACAGGGGGAACTGGGGCCAACGTCCTGACTTTC.

The V call is TRBV5-4, the J call TRBJ2-3; 11 positions agree with TRBD2. CDR1 is SGHNT, CDR2 YYREEE, per germline (reference sequence). The CDR3 has 15 residues. V gave up 2 bases and J gave up 8 bases; unmatched junction bases: 7. The CDR3: CASSLLAGGPRTQYF. The CDR3 nucleotides read TGTGCCAGCAGCTTATTAGCGGGGGGGCCCCGTACGCAGTATTTT.

The chain carries TRBV5-8 and TRBJ2-3; TRBD1 matches 10 bases. CDR1 SGHTS and CDR2 YDEGEE come from the germline V gene. The V gene end was trimmed by 6 bases and the J gene end by 1 base; junction bases not matched to a gene: 5. The length of the CDR3 is 15 residues. The CDR3 sequence is CASNKGTGGTDTQYF. DNA for the CDR3: TGTGCCAGCAACAAGGGGACAGGGGGCACAGATACGCAGTATTTT.

In its sample, this clone was seen once. The chain recombines TRBV5-5 with TRBJ1-6, with a possible D match to TRBD1 (6 bases). Trimming left V 4 bases short and J 9 bases short, with 17 bases between. CDR3 length: 15 amino acids. The germline V gene has CDR1 SGHKS and CDR2 YYEKEE (reference sequence). Written as DNA, the CDR3 is TGTGCCAGCAGCCTTGATCAGGGGCGCCGTTCACCCCTCCACTTT. Its protein product is CASSLDQGRRSPLHF.

The chain combines TRBV5-1 with TRBJ1-5; D uncertain. V was cut by 5 bases and J by 0 bases, with 12 bases left in between. Germline V gives CDR1 SGHRS, CDR2 YFSETQ. The CDR3 has 15 amino acids. CDR3 coding DNA: TGCGCCAGCAGAGGGTATCCGAATAGCAATCAGCCCCAGCATTTT. Amino acids: CASRGYPNSNQPQHF.

The V and J genes are TRBV18 and TRBJ2-2; D is perhaps TRBD1 (5 bases). Trimming left V 3 bases short and J 6 bases short, with 8 bases between. Germline V gene data show CDR1 as KGHSH and CDR2 as LQKENI. The CDR3 loop spans 13 amino acids. The CDR3 DNA reads as TGTGCCAGCTCACCTCAGGGTGCCGGGGAGCTGTTTTTT. Its protein product is CASSPQGAGELFF.

The chain joins TRBV6-6 to TRBJ2-7; perhaps TRBD2 as D (6 bases). The germline V gene encodes CDR1 MNHNY and CDR2 SVGAGI (reference sequence). The CDR3 runs 16 residues. Trimming removed 6 bases from V and 3 bases from J, with 21 bases in between. CDR3 DNA sequence: TGTGCCAGCAGCAAGGGGAGGACACAGACCTTCTACGAGCAGTACGTC. This codes for CASSKGRTQTFYEQYV.

This clone has just a few counts. V usage is TRBV7-9 and J usage is TRBJ1-1; no reliable D call. Trimming took off 5 bases at V and 1 base at J, with 8 bases between the two ends. The CDR3 is made up of 13 amino acids. Germline V gives CDR1 SEHNR, CDR2 FQNEAQ (reference sequence). The chain's CDR3 is CASSQRSNTEAFF. In nucleotides, the CDR3 is TGTGCCAGCAGCCAGAGGTCGAACACTGAAGCTTTCTTT.

This chain uses TRBV18 with TRBJ1-2; D uncertain. CDR3 length: 13 amino acids. Trimming pared 5 bases from V and 0 bases from J, leaving 7 bases between. Germline CDR1 reads KGHSH; CDR2 reads LQKENI. The CDR3 here is CASSDIANYGYTF. The DNA for the CDR3 is TGTGCCAGCTCAGACATAGCTAACTATGGCTACACCTTC.

This sequence joins TRBV19 and TRBJ1-2, with 9 bases fitting TRBD1. Germline lookup yields CDR1 LNHDA and CDR2 SQIVND (reference sequence). There are 15 residues in the CDR3. J lost 8 bases, V lost 2 bases, and 9 bases had no gene match. CDR3: CASSILGQGVRGYTF. DNA for the CDR3: TGTGCCAGTAGTATATTGGGACAGGGAGTCCGGGGCTACACCTTC. The variable domain in full, completed from reference TRBV19 and TRBJ1-2, reads DGGITQSPKYLFRKEGQNVTLSCEQNLNHDAMYWYRQDPGQGLRLIYYSQIVNDFQKGDIAEGYSVSREKKESFPLTVTSAQKNPTAFYLCASSILGQGVRGYTFGSGTRLTVV.

This chain connects TRBV5-4 to TRBJ2-2, with 10 bases lining up with TRBD2. The CDR3 totals 16 residues. Germline V lookup: CDR1 SGHNT, CDR2 YYREEE (reference sequence). The V segment lost 9 bases and the J segment 6 bases; nucleotides outside the gene matches: 14. CDR3 coding DNA: TGTGCCACCGAACCCCAAGCGGGGGGGCCCGCCGGGGAGCTGTTTTTT. Amino acid sequence: CATEPQAGGPAGELFF.

The chain links TRBV4-2 to TRBJ2-2; D gene ambiguous. This CDR3 is built from 11 residues. V was trimmed by 4 bases and J by 6 bases, leaving 3 bases between them. CDR1 and CDR2 from the germline V gene are LGHNA and YNFKEQ. DNA of the CDR3: TGTGCCAGCAGCCGGGCCGGGGAGCTGTTTTTT. This encodes CASSRAGELFF.

This chain joins TRBV6-2 or TRBV6-3 and TRBJ1-2; possibly TRBD1 for D (5 bases). Germline CDR1 reads MNHEY; CDR2 reads SVGEGT. The CDR3 runs 15 residues. Trimming stripped 7 bases from V and 2 bases from J, with 17 bases between. CDR3 DNA: TGTGCCAGCAACCCCCCGGGGGGTTGGAACTATGGCTACACCTTC. Translation: CASNPPGGWNYGYTF.

V and J are TRBV11-3 and TRBJ2-2; TRBD2 matches at 10 bases. The CDR3 runs to 16 residues. Losses at the gene ends were 3 bases for V and 4 bases for J; bases not matched to a gene: 5. Germline-derived CDR1 and CDR2 are SGHNT and YENEEA. The CDR3: CASSFRSGGATGELFF. CDR3 nucleotide sequence: TGTGCCAGCAGCTTTCGGAGCGGGGGGGCCACCGGGGAGCTGTTTTTT.

The rearrangement links TRBV19 to TRBJ2-7; D gene ambiguous. This CDR3 has 16 amino acids. V lost 8 bases and J lost 7, with 27 bases in between. The germline V gene encodes CDR1 LNHDA and CDR2 SQIVND (reference sequence). The CDR3 spells CASLIRGIGYLGEQYV. CDR3 DNA: TGTGCCAGTCTAATTCGAGGCATTGGCTACCTGGGTGAGCAGTACGTC.

This chain uses TRBV5-1 with TRBJ1-4; the match to TRBD1 covers 9 bases. Germline trimming cut 2 bases from V and 8 bases from J; bases unmatched to any gene: 7. Germline V gives CDR1 SGHRS, CDR2 YFSETQ. The length of the CDR3 is 15 residues. CDR3 bases: TGCGCCAGCAGCTTAACAGGGGGCGGTGAGGAAAAACTGTTTTTT. It yields the protein CASSLTGGGEEKLFF.

This clone has a handful of counts. The chain couples TRBV4-1 to TRBJ1-1; TRBD1 is a possible D gene (6 bases). The CDR3 consists of 14 residues. V was cut by 5 bases and J by 4 bases, with 14 bases left in between. The germline gives CDR1 MGHRA, CDR2 YSYEKL. CDR3 in amino acids: CASSVRTAGTEAFF. For the CDR3, the DNA is TGCGCCAGCAGCGTACGGACAGCGGGCACTGAAGCTTTCTTT.

V is TRBV24-1 and J is TRBJ2-3; possibly TRBD2 for D (6 bases). CDR3 length equals 17 residues. The ends were cut back, 3 bases at V and 2 bases at J, with 17 bases in the middle. Per the germline V gene, CDR1 is KGHDR and CDR2 is SFDVKD. CDR3 nucleotides: TGTGCCACCAGTGATATAGTCGGTAGCGGCTTCACAGATACGCAGTATTTT. It yields the protein CATSDIVGSGFTDTQYF.

This clone appeared a single time. This chain links TRBV6-2 or TRBV6-3 with TRBJ1-2; D is possibly TRBD1 (5 bases). The CDR3 totals 15 residues. V lost 0 bases and J 7 bases, leaving 15 bases between the germline ends. In germline, CDR1 is MNHEY, CDR2 SVGEGT. The chain's CDR3 is CASSYSGRGASGYTF. The CDR3 DNA reads as TGTGCCAGCAGTTACTCGGGCCGTGGGGCGTCTGGCTACACCTTC.

The V and J genes are TRBV19 and TRBJ2-7; no definite D call. V was clipped by 10 bases and J by 8 bases, with 12 bases between them. The CDR3 spans 10 residues. The germline CDR1 and CDR2 sequences are LNHDA and SQIVND (reference sequence). CDR3 nucleotides: TGTGCCATTCCAGAGACAAAGCAGTACGTC. This encodes CAIPETKQYV.

This sequence joins TRBV5-1 and TRBJ2-5; 7 bases map to TRBD1. CDR3 length: 15 residues. Germline CDR1 and CDR2: SGHRS and YFSETQ. V shed 5 bases, J shed 2 bases, and the junction held 9 bases outside the gene matches. The CDR3 nucleotides are TGCGCCAGCAGGTCGTCCGGACAGGCACAAGAGACCCAGTACTTC. It translates to CASRSSGQAQETQYF.

V gene TRBV7-2 combines with J gene TRBJ2-5; a possible D gene is TRBD2 (5 bases). Looked up from germline, CDR1 is SGHTA and CDR2 is FQGNSA. V was pared by 2 bases and J by 4 bases, with 17 bases between. The CDR3 contains 16 residues. The CDR3 here is CASSLNRPGMGETQYF. DNA for the CDR3: TGTGCCAGCAGCTTAAATAGACCCGGGATGGGAGAGACCCAGTACTTC.

This clone was seen once. The gene calls are TRBV7-2 and TRBJ2-3; 11 bases fit TRBD2. The V and J ends lost 2 bases and 1 base, in that order; junction bases with no gene match: 2. The CDR3 totals 16 residues. The germline V gene has CDR1 SGHTA and CDR2 FQGNSA. CDR3 nucleotides: TGTGCCAGCAGCTTACTAGCGGGGGGACGCACAGATACGCAGTATTTT. It is translated as CASSLLAGGRTDTQYF.

The chain is built from TRBV18 and TRBJ2-2, with D hard to call. V was clipped by 4 bases and J by 5 bases, with 14 bases between them. Germline V gene sequence: CDR1 KGHSH, CDR2 LQKENI. The CDR3 loop spans 15 amino acids. The CDR3 here is CASSQLDTPTGELFF. The CDR3, as DNA: TGTGCCAGCTCACAACTCGACACCCCAACCGGGGAGCTGTTTTTT.

The chain joins TRBV14 to TRBJ1-1; D is possibly TRBD1 (5 bases). The CDR3 has 13 amino acids. The ends were cut back, 2 bases at V and 10 bases at J, with 14 bases in the middle. Germline CDR1 SGHDN, CDR2 FVKESK. CDR3 sequence: CASSQLRGVGAFF. CDR3 DNA: TGTGCCAGCAGCCAATTGAGGGGTGTTGGAGCTTTCTTT.

In DNA form, the CDR3 reads TGTGCCAGCAGCTTTCTTGGGACAGACTATGAAGCTTTCTTT. Translating gives CASSFLGTDYEAFF. The chain carries TRBV6-2 or TRBV6-3 and TRBJ1-1, with TRBD1 identical over 7 bases. In germline, CDR1 is MNHEY, CDR2 SVGEGT. The CDR3 extends over 14 amino acids. With V trimmed by 6 bases and J by 7 bases, 11 bases remained unmatched.

The chain is built from TRBV19 and TRBJ2-1, with D tentatively TRBD2 (6 bases). The germline gives CDR1 LNHDA, CDR2 SQIVND (reference sequence). This CDR3 has 17 residues. Trimming removed 6 bases at V and 9 bases at J, with 27 bases between. CDR3 protein: CASRLRGRGPPGGEQFF. CDR3 sequence (DNA): TGTGCCAGTAGGCTTCGTGGGCGGGGTCCTCCTGGGGGTGAGCAGTTCTTC.

The CDR3 is CASSLEPGNYGYTF. CDR3 DNA sequence: TGCGCCAGCAGCTTGGAACCAGGGAACTATGGCTACACCTTC. The chain couples TRBV5-1 to TRBJ1-2, with D perhaps TRBD1 (5 bases). The CDR3 totals 14 residues. Germline V gene sequence: CDR1 SGHRS, CDR2 YFSETQ. V was cut by 0 bases and J by 2 bases, with 8 bases left in between.

CDR3 sequence: CASSLQASGNTIYF. CDR3 DNA: TGTGCCAGCAGCCTCCAGGCTTCTGGAAACACCATATATTTT. The chain has TRBV7-2 and TRBJ1-3; D call uncertain. Deletions cut 5 bases from V and 1 base from J, with 9 bases between. This CDR3 is 14 amino acids long. Germline-derived CDR1 and CDR2 are SGHTA and FQGNSA.